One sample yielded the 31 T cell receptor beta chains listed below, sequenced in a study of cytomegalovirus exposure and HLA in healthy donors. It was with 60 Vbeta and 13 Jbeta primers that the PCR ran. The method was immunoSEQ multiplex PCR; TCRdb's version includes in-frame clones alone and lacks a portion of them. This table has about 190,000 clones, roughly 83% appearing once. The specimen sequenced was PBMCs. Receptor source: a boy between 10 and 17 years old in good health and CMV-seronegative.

The CDR3 here is CAWQAGGGLSNQPQHF. The CDR3 nucleotides are TGTGCCTGGCAGGCAGGAGGGGGCCTTAGCAATCAGCCCCAGCATTTT. The rearrangement links TRBV30 to TRBJ1-5; 7 bases line up with TRBD1. Germline CDR1 is GTSNPN and CDR2 is SVGIG (reference sequence). This CDR3 is built from 16 residues. V was pared by 5 bases and J by 0 bases, with 10 bases of the junction left unmatched.

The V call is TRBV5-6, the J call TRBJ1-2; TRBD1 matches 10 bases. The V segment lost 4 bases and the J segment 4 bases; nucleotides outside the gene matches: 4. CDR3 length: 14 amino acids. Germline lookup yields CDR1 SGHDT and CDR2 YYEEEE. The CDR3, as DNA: TGTGCCAGCAGCAGGGACAGGGGAGCCTATGGCTACACCTTC. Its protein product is CASSRDRGAYGYTF. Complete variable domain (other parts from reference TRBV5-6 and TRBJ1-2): DAGVTQSPTHLIKTRGQQVTLRCSPKSGHDTVSWYQQALGQGPQFIFQYYEEEERQRGNFPDRFSGHQFPNYSSELNVNALLLGDSALYLCASSRDRGAYGYTFGSGTRLTVV.

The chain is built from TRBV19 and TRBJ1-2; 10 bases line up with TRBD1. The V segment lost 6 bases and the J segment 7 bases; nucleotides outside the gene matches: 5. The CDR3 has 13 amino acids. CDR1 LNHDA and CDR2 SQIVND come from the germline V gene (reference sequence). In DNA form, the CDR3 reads TGTGCCAGTAGGACAGGGGGCGCTGGTGGCTACACCTTC. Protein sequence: CASRTGGAGGYTF. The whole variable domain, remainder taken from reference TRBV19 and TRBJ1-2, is DGGITQSPKYLFRKEGQNVTLSCEQNLNHDAMYWYRQDPGQGLRLIYYSQIVNDFQKGDIAEGYSVSREKKESFPLTVTSAQKNPTAFYLCASRTGGAGGYTFGSGTRLTVV.

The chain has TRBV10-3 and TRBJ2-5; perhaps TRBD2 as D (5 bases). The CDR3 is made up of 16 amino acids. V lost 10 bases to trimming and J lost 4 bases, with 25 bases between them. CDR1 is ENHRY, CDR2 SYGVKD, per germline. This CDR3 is CATRAFLGSFGETQYF. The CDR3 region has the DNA TGTGCCACGAGGGCTTTTTTAGGGAGCTTTGGAGAGACCCAGTACTTC.

DNA of the CDR3: TGTGCCAGCATAACATTCGTCTACGAGCAGTACTTC. Its protein is CASITFVYEQYF. The chain links TRBV9 to TRBJ2-7; D call uncertain. Trimming stripped 6 bases from V and 3 bases from J, with 10 bases between. Germline V CDR1 and CDR2: SGDLS, YYNGEE. This CDR3 has 12 residues. The whole variable domain, remainder taken from reference TRBV9 and TRBJ2-7, is DSGVTQTPKHLITATGQRVTLRCSPRSGDLSVYWYQQSLDQGLQFLIQYYNGEERAKGNILERFSAQQFPDLHSELNLSSLELGDSALYFCASITFVYEQYFGPGTRLTVT.

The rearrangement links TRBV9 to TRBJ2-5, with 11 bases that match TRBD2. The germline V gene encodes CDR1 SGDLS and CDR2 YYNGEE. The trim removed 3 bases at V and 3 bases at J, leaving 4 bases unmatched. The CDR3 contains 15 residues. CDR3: CASSGLAGSKETQYF. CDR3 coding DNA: TGTGCCAGCAGCGGACTAGCGGGGTCGAAAGAGACCCAGTACTTC.

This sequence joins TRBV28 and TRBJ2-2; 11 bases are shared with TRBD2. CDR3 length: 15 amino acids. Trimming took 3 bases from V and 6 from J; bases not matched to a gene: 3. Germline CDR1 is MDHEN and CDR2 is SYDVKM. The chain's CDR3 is CASSFLAGGPGELFF. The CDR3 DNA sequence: TGTGCCAGCAGTTTTTTAGCGGGAGGGCCCGGGGAGCTGTTTTTT.

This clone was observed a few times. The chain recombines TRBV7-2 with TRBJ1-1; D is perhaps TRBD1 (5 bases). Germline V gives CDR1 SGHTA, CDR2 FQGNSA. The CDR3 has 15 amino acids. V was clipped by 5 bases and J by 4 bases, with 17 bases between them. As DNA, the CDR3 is TGTGCCAGCAGCCCCTTTGAATCTAGGGGCACTGAAGCTTTCTTT. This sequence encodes CASSPFESRGTEAFF.

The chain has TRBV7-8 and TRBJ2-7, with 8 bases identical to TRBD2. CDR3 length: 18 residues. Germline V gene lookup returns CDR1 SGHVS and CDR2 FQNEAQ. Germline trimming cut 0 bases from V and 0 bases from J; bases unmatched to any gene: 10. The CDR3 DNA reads TGTGCCAGCAGCTTAGCGCGGAGAGTAGCGGGGAGCTCCTACGAGCAGTACTTC. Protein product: CASSLARRVAGSSYEQYF.

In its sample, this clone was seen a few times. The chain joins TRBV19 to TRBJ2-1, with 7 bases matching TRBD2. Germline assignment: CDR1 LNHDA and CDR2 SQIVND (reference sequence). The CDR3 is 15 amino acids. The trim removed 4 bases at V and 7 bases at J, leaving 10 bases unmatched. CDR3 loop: CASSKRASGVNEQFF. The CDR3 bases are TGTGCCAGTAGTAAGAGGGCTAGCGGAGTGAATGAGCAGTTCTTC.

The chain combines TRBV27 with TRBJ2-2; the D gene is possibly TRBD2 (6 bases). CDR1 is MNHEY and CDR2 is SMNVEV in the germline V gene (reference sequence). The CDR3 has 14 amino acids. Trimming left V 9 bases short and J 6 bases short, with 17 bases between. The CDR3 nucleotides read TGTGCCAGGAGGGAGGCGGGGCGTGCCGGGGAGCTGTTTTTT. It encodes CARREAGRAGELFF.

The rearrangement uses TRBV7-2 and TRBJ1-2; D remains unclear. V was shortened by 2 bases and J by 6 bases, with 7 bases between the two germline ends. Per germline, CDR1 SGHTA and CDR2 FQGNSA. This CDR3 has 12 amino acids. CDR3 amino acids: CASSLPGNGYTF. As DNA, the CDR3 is TGTGCCAGCAGCTTACCGGGGAATGGCTACACCTTC.

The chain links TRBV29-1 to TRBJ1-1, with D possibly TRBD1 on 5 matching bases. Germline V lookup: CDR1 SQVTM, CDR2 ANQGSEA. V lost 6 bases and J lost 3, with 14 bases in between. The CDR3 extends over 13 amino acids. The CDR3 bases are TGCAGCGTGGGGAGGGGTTTGGACACTGAAGCTTTCTTT. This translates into CSVGRGLDTEAFF. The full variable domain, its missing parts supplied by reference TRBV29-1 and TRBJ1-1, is SAVISQKPSRDICQRGTSLTIQCQVDSQVTMMFWYRQQPGQSLTLIATANQGSEATYESGFVIDKFPISRPNLTFSTLTVSNMSPEDSSIYLCSVGRGLDTEAFFGQGTRLTVV.

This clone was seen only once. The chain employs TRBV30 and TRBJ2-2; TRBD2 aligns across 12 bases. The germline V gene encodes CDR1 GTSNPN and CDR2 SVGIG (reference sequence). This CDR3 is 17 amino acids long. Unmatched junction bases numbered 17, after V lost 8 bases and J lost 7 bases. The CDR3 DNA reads TGTGCCCTCCTCCTGGCTAGCGGGAGGGCCGGTGGCGGGGAGCTGTTTTTT. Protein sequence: CALLLASGRAGGGELFF.

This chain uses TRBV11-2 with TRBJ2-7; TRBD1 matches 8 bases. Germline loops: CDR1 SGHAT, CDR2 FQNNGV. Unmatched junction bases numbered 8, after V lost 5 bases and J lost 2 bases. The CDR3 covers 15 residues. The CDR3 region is CASSPRGQAAYEQYF. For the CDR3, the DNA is TGTGCCAGCAGCCCGAGGGGACAGGCAGCCTACGAGCAGTACTTC.

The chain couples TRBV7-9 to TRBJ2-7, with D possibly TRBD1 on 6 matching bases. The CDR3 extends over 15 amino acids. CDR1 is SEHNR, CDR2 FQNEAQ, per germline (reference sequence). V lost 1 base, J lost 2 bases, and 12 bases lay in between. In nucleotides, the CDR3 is TGTGCCAGCAGCTTAGGGAACACAGGGACCTACGAGCAGTACTTC. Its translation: CASSLGNTGTYEQYF.

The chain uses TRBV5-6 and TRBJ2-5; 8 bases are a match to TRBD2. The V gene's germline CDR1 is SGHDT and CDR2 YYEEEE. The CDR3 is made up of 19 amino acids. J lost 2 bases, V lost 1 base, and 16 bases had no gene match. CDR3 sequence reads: CASSLYGPRRLARQETQYF. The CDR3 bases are TGTGCCAGCAGCTTGTACGGACCGCGGCGACTAGCGAGGCAAGAGACCCAGTACTTC.

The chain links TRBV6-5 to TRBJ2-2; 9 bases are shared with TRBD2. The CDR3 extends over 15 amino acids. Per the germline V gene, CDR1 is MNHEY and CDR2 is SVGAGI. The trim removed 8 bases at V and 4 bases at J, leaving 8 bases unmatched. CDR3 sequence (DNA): TGTGCCAGCTGCCGCGGGGGGGCTTTCACCGGGGAGCTGTTTTTT. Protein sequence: CASCRGGAFTGELFF.

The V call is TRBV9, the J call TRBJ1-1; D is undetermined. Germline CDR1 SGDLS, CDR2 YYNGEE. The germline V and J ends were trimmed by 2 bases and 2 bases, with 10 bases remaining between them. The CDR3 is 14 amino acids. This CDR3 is CASSVTPRNTEAFF. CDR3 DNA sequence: TGTGCCAGCAGCGTCACCCCCAGAAACACTGAAGCTTTCTTT.

Written as DNA, the CDR3 is TGTGCCAGCAGCGCTAGTGGGTCGAGTGTCACTGAAGCTTTCTTT. It codes for CASSASGSSVTEAFF. The chain carries TRBV9 and TRBJ1-1; no reliable D call. Trimming left V 3 bases short and J 4 bases short, with 16 bases between. The germline gives CDR1 SGDLS, CDR2 YYNGEE. The CDR3 runs 15 residues.

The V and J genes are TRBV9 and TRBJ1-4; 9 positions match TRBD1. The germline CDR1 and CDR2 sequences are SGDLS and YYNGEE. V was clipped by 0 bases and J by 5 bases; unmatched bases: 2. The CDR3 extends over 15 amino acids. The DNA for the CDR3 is TGTGCCAGCAGCGTAGGGACAGGGGAAAATGAAAAACTGTTTTTT. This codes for CASSVGTGENEKLFF.

The CDR3 coding sequence is TGTGCCAGCAAGGACCAGGGAAATCAGCCCCAGCATTTT. Translation: CASKDQGNQPQHF. The chain recombines TRBV2 with TRBJ1-5; D may be TRBD1 (5 bases). This CDR3 has 13 residues. V shed 7 bases and J shed 4 bases, with 11 bases lying between them. The V gene's germline CDR1 is SNHLY and CDR2 FYNNEI.

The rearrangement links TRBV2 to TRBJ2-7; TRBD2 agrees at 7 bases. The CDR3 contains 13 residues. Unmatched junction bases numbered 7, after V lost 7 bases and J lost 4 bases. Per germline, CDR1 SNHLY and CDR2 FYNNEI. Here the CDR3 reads CASKREDWYEQYF. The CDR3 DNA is TGTGCCAGCAAACGGGAGGATTGGTACGAGCAGTACTTC. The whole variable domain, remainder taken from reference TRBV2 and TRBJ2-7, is EPEVTQTPSHQVTQMGQEVILRCVPISNHLYFYWYRQILGQKVEFLVSFYNNEISEKSEIFDDQFSVERPDGSNFTLKIRSTKLEDSAMYFCASKREDWYEQYFGPGTRLTVT.

The CDR3 sequence: CASSALGASGPQFF. DNA of the CDR3: TGTGCCAGCAGCGCACTAGGGGCTAGCGGGCCTCAGTTCTTC. The chain is built from TRBV9 and TRBJ2-1; TRBD2 agrees at 8 bases. Germline CDR1 is SGDLS and CDR2 is YYNGEE. With V trimmed by 3 bases and J by 13 bases, 12 bases remained unmatched. The CDR3 consists of 14 residues.

The CDR3 spells CASSDSRTGGNEQFF. The CDR3 DNA sequence: TGTGCCAGCAGTGACTCTAGGACAGGGGGGAATGAGCAGTTCTTC. J is TRBJ2-1 and V is TRBV6-4, with TRBD1 matching 10 bases. The CDR3 loop spans 15 amino acids. Trimming at V came to 0 bases and at J to 7 bases, leaving 3 bases not matched to a gene. The germline V gene encodes CDR1 MRHNA and CDR2 SNTAGT.

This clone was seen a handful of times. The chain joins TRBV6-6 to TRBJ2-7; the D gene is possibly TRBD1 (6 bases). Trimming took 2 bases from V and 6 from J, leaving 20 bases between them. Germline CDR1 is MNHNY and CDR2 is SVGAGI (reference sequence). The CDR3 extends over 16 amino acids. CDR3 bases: TGTGCCAGCAGTTACCCAACCCTGTCAGGGGAAGGCGAGCAGTACTTC. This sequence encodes CASSYPTLSGEGEQYF.

The CDR3 DNA reads TGTGCCTGGAGTATAGGACGGGGCACTGAAGCTTTCTTT. Translation: CAWSIGRGTEAFF. The chain links TRBV30 to TRBJ1-1; D is undetermined. The V end lost 2 bases, the J end lost 4 bases, and 11 bases lay between the germline ends. The CDR3 sequence is 13 residues long. The germline CDR1 and CDR2 sequences are GTSNPN and SVGIG (reference sequence).

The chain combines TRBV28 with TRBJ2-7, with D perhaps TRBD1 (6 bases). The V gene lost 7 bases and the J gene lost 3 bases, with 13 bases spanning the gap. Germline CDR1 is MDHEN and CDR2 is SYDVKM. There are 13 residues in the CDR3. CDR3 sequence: CASIQIRGYEQYF. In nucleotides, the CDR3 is TGTGCCAGCATTCAAATCAGGGGCTACGAGCAGTACTTC.

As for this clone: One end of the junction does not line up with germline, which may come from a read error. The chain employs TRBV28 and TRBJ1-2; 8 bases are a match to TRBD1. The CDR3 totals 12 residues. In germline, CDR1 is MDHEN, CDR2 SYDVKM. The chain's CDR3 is CASSPDRAPLYF. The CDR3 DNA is TGTGCCAGCAGTCCGGACAGGGCCCCCCTTTACTTC.

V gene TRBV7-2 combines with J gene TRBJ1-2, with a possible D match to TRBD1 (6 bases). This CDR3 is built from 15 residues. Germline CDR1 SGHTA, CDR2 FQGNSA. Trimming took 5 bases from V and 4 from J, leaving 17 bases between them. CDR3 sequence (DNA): TGTGCCAGCAGCCCCCGAGACAGGCTTTCCTATGGCTACACCTTC. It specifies CASSPRDRLSYGYTF. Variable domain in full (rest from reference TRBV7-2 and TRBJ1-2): GAGVSQSPSNKVTEKGKDVELRCDPISGHTALYWYRQSLGQGLEFLIYFQGNSAPDKSGLPSDRFSAERTGGSVSTLTIQRTQQEDSAVYLCASSPRDRLSYGYTFGSGTRLTVV.

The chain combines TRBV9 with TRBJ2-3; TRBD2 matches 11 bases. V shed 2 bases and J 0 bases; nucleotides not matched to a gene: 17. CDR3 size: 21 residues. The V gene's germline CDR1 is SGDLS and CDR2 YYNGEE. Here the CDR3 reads CASSVLLPTSGGPNSTDTQYF. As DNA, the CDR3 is TGTGCCAGCAGCGTTCTCCTTCCAACTAGCGGGGGCCCTAATAGCACAGATACGCAGTATTTT.